The clone carrying this T cell receptor (beta chain) was picked up a small number of times. The source of the sample is a study of blood T cell repertoires in COVID-19. Across the study: Material from acute and convalescent COVID-19 was sourced from the United States, Italy and Spain.

Some clones are missing from TCRdb's copy, which holds only in-frame ones; the method was immunoSEQ multiplex PCR. The table lists around 170,000 clones, around 86% of them singletons. With 6 bases clipped from V and 1 base from J, the junction kept 5 bases outside the gene matches. Germline-derived CDR1 and CDR2 are MNHEY and SVGAGI. CDR3 size: 15 residues. The chain is built from TRBV6-5 and TRBJ2-7; 11 bases fit TRBD2. This TCR came from a middle-aged woman with acute or convalescent COVID-19. The sample taken for sequencing was peripheral blood. The CDR3 DNA reads TGTGCCAGCAGCCGTAGCGGGGGGGGATCCTACGAGCAGTACTTC. It codes for CASSRSGGGSYEQYF.